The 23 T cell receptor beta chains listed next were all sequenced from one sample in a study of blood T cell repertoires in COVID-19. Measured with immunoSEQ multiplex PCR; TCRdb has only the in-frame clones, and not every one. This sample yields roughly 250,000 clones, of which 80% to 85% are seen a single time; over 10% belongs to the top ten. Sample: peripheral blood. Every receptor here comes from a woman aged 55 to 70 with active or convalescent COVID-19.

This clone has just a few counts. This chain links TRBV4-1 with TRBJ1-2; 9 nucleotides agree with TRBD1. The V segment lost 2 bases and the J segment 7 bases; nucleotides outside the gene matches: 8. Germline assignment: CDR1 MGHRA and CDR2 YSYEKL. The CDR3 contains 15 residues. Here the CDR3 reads CASSQPLDRGRGYTF. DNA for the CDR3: TGCGCCAGCAGCCAACCCCTGGACAGGGGACGTGGCTACACCTTC.

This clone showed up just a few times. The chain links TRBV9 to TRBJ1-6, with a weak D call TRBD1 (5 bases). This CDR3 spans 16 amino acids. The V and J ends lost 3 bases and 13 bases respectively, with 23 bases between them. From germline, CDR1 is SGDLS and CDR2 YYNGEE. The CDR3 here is CASSGFRGLIIYPLHF. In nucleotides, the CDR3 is TGTGCCAGCAGCGGATTTCGGGGACTTATAATTTACCCCCTCCACTTT.

Here the CDR3 reads CASSSLAGAKTDTQYF. DNA for the CDR3: TGTGCCAGCAGTTCCCTAGCGGGGGCCAAAACAGATACGCAGTATTTT. This chain uses TRBV27 with TRBJ2-3; TRBD2 agrees at 10 bases. V shed 4 bases, J shed 3 bases, and the junction held 7 bases outside the gene matches. This CDR3 region has 16 residues. Germline CDR1 MNHEY, CDR2 SMNVEV (reference sequence).

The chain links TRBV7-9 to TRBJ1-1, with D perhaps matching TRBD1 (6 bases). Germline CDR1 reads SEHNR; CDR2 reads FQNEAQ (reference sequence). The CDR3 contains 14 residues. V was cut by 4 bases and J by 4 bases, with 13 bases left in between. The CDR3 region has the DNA TGTGCCAGCAGCTCATACAGGGAGGGCACTGAAGCTTTCTTT. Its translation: CASSSYREGTEAFF.

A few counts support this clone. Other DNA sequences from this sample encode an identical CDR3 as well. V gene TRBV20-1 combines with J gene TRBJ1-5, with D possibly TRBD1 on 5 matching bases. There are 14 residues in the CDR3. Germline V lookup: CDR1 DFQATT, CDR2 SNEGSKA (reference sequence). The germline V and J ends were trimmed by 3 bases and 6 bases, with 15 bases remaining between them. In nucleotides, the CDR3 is TGCAGTGCTAGTGCAGGGTTGGGAGGTCAGCCCCAGCATTTT. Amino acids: CSASAGLGGQPQHF.

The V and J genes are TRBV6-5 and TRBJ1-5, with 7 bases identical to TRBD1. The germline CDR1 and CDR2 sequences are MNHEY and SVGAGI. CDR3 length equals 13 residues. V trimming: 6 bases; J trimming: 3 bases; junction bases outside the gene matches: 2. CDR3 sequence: CASSDRVNQPQHF. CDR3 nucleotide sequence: TGTGCCAGCAGCGACAGGGTCAATCAGCCCCAGCATTTT.

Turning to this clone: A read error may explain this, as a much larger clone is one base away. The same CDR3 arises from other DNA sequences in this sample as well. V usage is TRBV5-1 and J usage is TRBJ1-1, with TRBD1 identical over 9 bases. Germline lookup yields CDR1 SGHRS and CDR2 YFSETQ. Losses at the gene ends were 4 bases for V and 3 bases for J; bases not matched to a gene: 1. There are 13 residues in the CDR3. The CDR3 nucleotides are TGCGCCAGCAGCCGGACAGGGGACACTGAAGCTTTCTTT. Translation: CASSRTGDTEAFF.

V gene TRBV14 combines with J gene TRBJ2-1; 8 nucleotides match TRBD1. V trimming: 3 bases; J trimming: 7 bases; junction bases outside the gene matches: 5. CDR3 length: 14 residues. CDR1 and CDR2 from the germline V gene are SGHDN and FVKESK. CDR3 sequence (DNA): TGTGCCAGCAGCCATCAGGGGGCGTGGAATGAGCAGTTCTTC. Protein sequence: CASSHQGAWNEQFF.

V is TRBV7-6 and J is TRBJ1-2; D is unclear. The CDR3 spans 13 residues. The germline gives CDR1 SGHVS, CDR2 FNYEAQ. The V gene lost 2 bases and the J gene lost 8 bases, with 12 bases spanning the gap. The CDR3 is CASSLSPGSGYTF. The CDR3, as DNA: TGTGCCAGCAGCTTATCCCCGGGTTCGGGCTACACCTTC.

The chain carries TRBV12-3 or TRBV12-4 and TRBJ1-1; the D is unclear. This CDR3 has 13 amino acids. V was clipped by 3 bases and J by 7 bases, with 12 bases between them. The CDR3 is CASSLRRAGEAFF. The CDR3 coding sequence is TGTGCCAGCAGTTTGAGACGGGCGGGTGAAGCTTTCTTT.

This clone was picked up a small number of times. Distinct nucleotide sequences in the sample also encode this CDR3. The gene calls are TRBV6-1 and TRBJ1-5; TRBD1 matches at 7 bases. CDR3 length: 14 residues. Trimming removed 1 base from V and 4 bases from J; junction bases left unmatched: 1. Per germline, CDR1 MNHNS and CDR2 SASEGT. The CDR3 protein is CASSEDRGNQPQHF. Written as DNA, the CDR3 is TGTGCCAGCAGTGAAGACAGGGGAAATCAGCCCCAGCATTTT.

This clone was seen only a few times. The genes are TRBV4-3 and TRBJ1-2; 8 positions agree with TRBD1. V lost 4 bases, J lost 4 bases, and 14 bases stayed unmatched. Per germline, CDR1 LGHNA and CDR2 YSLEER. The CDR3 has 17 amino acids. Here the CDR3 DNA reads TGCGCCAGCAGCCGGACGTCGACAGGGGAGATCTCCTATGGCTACACCTTC. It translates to CASSRTSTGEISYGYTF.

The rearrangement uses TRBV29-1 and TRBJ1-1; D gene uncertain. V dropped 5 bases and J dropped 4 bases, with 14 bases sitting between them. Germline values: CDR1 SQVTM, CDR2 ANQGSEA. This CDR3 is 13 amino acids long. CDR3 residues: CSVYGESVTEAFF. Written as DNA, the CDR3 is TGCAGCGTTTATGGGGAGTCAGTCACTGAAGCTTTCTTT.

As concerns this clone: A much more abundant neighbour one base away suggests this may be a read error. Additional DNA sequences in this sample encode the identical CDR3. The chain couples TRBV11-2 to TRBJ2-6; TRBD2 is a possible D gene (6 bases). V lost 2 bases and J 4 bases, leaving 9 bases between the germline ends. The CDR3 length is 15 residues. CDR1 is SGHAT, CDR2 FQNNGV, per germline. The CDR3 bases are TGTGCCAGCAGCTTATGGGGGGTGGGGGCCAACGTCCTGACTTTC. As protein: CASSLWGVGANVLTF. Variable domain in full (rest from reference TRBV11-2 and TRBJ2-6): EAGVAQSPRYKIIEKRQSVAFWCNPISGHATLYWYQQILGQGPKLLIQFQNNGVVDDSQLPKDRFSAERLKGVDSTLKIQPAKLEDSAVYLCASSLWGVGANVLTFGAGSRLTVL.

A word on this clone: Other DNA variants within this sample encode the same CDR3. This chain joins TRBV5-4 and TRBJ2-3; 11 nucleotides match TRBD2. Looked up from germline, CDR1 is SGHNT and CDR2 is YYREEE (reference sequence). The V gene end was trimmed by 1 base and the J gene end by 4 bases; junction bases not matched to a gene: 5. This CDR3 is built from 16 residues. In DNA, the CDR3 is TGTGCCAGCAGCTTGAGGCTAGCGGGGGGCCCAGATACGCAGTATTTT. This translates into CASSLRLAGGPDTQYF.

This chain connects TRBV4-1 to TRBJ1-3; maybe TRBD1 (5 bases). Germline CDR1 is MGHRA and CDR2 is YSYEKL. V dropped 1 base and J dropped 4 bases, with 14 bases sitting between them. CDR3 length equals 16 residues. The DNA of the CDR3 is TGCGCCAGCAGCCAAGGGGGCCGAGAAATGGGAAACACCATATATTTT. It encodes CASSQGGREMGNTIYF.

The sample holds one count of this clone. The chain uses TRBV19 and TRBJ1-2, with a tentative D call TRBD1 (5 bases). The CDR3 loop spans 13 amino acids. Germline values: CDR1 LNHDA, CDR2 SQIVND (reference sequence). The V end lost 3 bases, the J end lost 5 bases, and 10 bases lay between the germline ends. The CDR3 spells CASSMAGPYGYTF. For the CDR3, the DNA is TGTGCCAGTAGTATGGCAGGGCCGTATGGCTACACCTTC.

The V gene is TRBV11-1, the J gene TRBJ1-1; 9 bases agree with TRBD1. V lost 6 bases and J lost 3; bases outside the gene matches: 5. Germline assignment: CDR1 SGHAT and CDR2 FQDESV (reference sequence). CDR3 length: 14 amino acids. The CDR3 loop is CASRLDRGDTEAFF. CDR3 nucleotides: TGTGCCAGCAGATTGGACAGGGGCGACACTGAAGCTTTCTTT.

CDR3 loop: CASGLEGYGYTF. DNA of the CDR3: TGTGCCAGCGGCCTCGAGGGTTATGGCTACACCTTC. V is TRBV9 and J is TRBJ1-2; no firm D call. The germline V gene has CDR1 SGDLS and CDR2 YYNGEE. The V end lost 7 bases, the J end lost 5 bases, and 12 bases lay between the germline ends. This CDR3 region has 12 residues.

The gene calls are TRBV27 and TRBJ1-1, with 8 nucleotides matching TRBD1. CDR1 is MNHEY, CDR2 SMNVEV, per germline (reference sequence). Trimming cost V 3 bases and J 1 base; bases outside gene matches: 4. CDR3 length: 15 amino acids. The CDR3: CASSFRGRGNTEAFF. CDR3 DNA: TGTGCCAGCAGTTTCAGGGGGCGAGGGAACACTGAAGCTTTCTTT.

The CDR3 reads CASSFGSGAADEQFF. The CDR3 DNA follows: TGTGCCAGCAGCTTCGGTAGCGGGGCAGCAGATGAGCAGTTCTTC. The rearrangement uses TRBV9 and TRBJ2-1, with TRBD2 matching 8 bases. The germline V gene has CDR1 SGDLS and CDR2 YYNGEE. V shed 4 bases, J shed 8 bases, and the junction held 11 bases outside the gene matches. CDR3 length: 15 amino acids.

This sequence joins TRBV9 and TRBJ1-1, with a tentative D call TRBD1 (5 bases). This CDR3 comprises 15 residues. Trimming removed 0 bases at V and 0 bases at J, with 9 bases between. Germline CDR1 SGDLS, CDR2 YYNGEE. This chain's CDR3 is CASSVVGAMNTEAFF. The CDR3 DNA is TGTGCCAGCAGCGTAGTAGGGGCTATGAACACTGAAGCTTTCTTT. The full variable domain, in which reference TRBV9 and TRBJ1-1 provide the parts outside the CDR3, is DSGVTQTPKHLITATGQRVTLRCSPRSGDLSVYWYQQSLDQGLQFLIQYYNGEERAKGNILERFSAQQFPDLHSELNLSSLELGDSALYFCASSVVGAMNTEAFFGQGTRLTVV.

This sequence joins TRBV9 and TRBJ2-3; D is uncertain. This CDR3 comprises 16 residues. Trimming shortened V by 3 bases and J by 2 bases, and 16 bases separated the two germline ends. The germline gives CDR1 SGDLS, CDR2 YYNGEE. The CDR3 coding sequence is TGTGCCAGCAGCGCGTCCCAGGTGGGTGACACAGATACGCAGTATTTT. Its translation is CASSASQVGDTDTQYF.